The sequence of this TCR beta chain was determined in a study of cytomegalovirus exposure and HLA in healthy donors. Study observations and caveats: The authors confirmed in vitro that a few CMV-associated chains were specific for CMV antigens. What a later analysis showed was that several of the most significant clusters appeared linked to common viral pathogens.

The PCR was carried out with 60 Vbeta primers and 13 Jbeta primers. Profiling relied on immunoSEQ multiplex PCR, and the TCRdb table lists in-frame clones only, not all of them. The data contain around 91,000 clones, 78% of them seen just once; the ten biggest clones take up 4.6%. Worth noting for this clone: The antigen is undetermined.

The CDR3 is 16 residues long. The germline V gene has CDR1 LGHNA and CDR2 YNFKEQ. The V gene end was trimmed by 0 bases and the J gene end by 6 bases; junction bases not matched to a gene: 4. This sequence joins TRBV4-2 and TRBJ1-4; 10 nucleotides line up with TRBD1. The TCR comes from a woman in her thirties or forties in good health and CMV-seropositive. The specimen sequenced was PBMCs. The CDR3 region is CASSQEGGTGDEKLFF. The CDR3 nucleotides are TGTGCCAGCAGCCAAGAGGGTGGGACAGGGGATGAAAAACTGTTTTTT.